This TCR beta chain stems from a study of vaccination effects on CD4 cells after COVID-19 (dated by TCRdb to 2022 to 2024). For the wider study: Post-vaccine samples across the study were collected a median of 72 days after the second dose, with a range of 14 to 241. In both COVID-19 convalescent patients and infection-naive vaccine recipients, the study compared SARS-CoV-2 spike-specific CD4+ TCR repertoires from before mRNA vaccination with those from after it. Altogether, roughly 10 COVID-19 convalescent patients and several SARS-CoV-2-naive healthy vaccine recipients made up the full study. Cultures from other donors in the study were sequenced using the Oncomine TCR Beta short-read assay on an Illumina iSeq 100.

To identify antigen-specific CD4+ T cell clonotypes by their expansion, the ViraFEST assay first stimulated PBMC with viral peptide pools and then applied TCR sequencing. After around 11 days of culture, CD4+ T cells were isolated with the EasySep CD4+ T cell isolation kit. Each participant got two doses of an mRNA SARS-CoV-2 vaccine, either BNT162b2 or mRNA-1273. Negative nucleocapsid antibody results before and after vaccination confirmed that the healthy vaccine recipients had no prior SARS-CoV-2 infection. Some 2.2 million PBMC per well were cultured in IMDM with 5% human AB serum, 8.5 to 10 IU/ml IL-2 and gentamicin, plus 10 ug/ml peptides. Half of the culture medium was replaced with fresh IL-2-containing medium on days 3 and 7. Unless noted otherwise, every peptide stimulation condition was grown in triplicate wells. Using Ficoll-Paque Plus gradient centrifugation, PBMC were separated from whole blood and then either used fresh or cryopreserved at -140C. The spike proteins of SARS-CoV-2 and of the common cold coronaviruses HCoV-NL63, HCoV-OC43 and HCoV-229E were spanned by overlapping peptide pools. The QIAamp micro DNA kit was used to extract genomic DNA from the cultured CD4+ T cells.

The receptor library was made with the immunoSEQ multiplex PCR assay. DNA from the cultured and isolated CD4+ T cells underwent TCR beta CDR3 sequencing. The paper's processing steps were these. Non-productive TCR sequences were removed, reads were trimmed to the CDR3 region, and CDR3s of at least 7 amino acids were retained. The MANAFEST web app was used to identify antigen-specific clonotypes by comparing expansion in peptide wells with expansion in reference cultures. For clones to be considered positive, expansion at FDR<0.05 versus reference and all other wells, an odds ratio above 5, and a frequency above 0.1% in two replicate wells were required. Cross-reactive clonotypes were defined as significantly expanded in SARS-CoV-2 spike wells and in at least one common cold coronavirus spike condition. Levenshtein distance calculated with the stringdist R package was used to assess CDR3 similarity, and unrooted trees were constructed with ape in R 3.6.1. TCRdb carries this immuneACCESS record with in-frame sequences only. Its versions omit some clonotypes, under half of them owing to an unresolved V gene in the studies checked, with the rest unexplained. V, J and clone size derive from that table, while D and trimming were established from the DNA sequence. The sample includes roughly 43,000 clones, with around three quarters observed a single time. The ten biggest clones cover less than 15% of the sample.

The paper as a whole reports these results and caveats: Both infection-induced and vaccine-induced clones contracted markedly at late post-vaccination timepoints, which is consistent with waning T cell responses. The study was limited by a small number of convalescent patients and lacked early post-infection timepoints. Among healthy vaccine recipients, nearly all vaccine-induced clones were SARS-CoV-2 mono-reactive, and only 1 of 255 was cross-reactive with common cold coronaviruses.

From a lookup of the germline V gene, CDR1 and CDR2 are MGHRA and YSYEKL. At the junction V is shortened by 4 bases and J by 12 bases, with 19 bases in between. Reading from cysteine to phenylalanine, the CDR3 counts 14 amino acids. CDR3 DNA is the only sequence kept; it has 42 bases, read in frame from the first base. With regard to this clone: Its antigen is unknown. Base qualities were left out, and no much larger clone turns up one base away.

The source material was CD4+ T cells from PBMCs cultured with HCoV-OC43 spike peptides, sampled after COVID-19 vaccination. In the paper's terms, the cell subset or site label means: HCoV-OC43 spike overlapping peptide pool stimulation. The chain is encoded by TRBV4-1 joined to TRBJ2-1; the D region possibly corresponds to TRBD1 (5 bases align). This clonotype was obtained from a human donor who received a COVID-19 vaccine. The nucleotide sequence reads as follows: TGCGCCAGCAGCCCCAGGGCGTTAGGCGTCGGGCAGTTCTTC. Its protein is CASSPRALGVGQFF.